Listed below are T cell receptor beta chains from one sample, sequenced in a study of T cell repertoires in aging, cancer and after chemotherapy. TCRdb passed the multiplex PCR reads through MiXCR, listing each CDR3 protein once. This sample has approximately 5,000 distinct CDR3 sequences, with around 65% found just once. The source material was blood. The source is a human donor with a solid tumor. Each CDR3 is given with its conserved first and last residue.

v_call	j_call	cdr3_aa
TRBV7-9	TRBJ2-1	CASSFYNEQFF
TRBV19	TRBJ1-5	CASSPDRVFGQPQHF
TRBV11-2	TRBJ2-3	CASSTRNTDTQYF
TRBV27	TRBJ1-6	CASSLSSVRGRGSPLHF
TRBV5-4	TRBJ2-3	CASSLVRQSKLDTQYF
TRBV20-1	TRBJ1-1	CSLDGGQGVGTEAFF
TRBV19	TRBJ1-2	CASSGLPGRSVGYGYTF
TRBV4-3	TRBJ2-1	CASSQLRDYPYNEQFF
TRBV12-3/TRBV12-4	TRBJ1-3	CASSLTGQGAGNTIYF
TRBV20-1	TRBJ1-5	CSAGGKGNQPQHF
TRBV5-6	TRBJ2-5	CASSLVLAGGIGETQYF
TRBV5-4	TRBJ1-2	CASSRIGRDHGYTF
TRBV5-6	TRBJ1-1	CASSFGVGLRFPEAFF
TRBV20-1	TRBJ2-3	CSAHSGTGGADTQYF
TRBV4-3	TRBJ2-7	CASSQVAGGSSYEQYF
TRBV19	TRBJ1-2	CASSAGRSNYGYTF
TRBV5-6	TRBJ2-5	CASSLGQLATQYF
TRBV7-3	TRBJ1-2	CASSLRGQDESYTF
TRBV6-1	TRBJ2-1	CASRQEQSRPEQFF
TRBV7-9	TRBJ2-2	CASTDINTGELFF
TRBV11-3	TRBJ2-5	CASSFDPQETQYF
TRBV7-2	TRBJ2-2	CASSFYGAAGELFF
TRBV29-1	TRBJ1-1	CSMTGTTEAFF
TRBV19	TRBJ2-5	CASGRSEETQYF
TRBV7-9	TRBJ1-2	CASSPDRVNYGYTF
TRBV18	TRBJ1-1	CASSPPAQQNTEAFF
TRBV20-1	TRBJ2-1	CSAPTSRNDEQFF
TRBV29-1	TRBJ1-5	CSVAGGYSNQPQHF
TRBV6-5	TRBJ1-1	CASSPGALTGVNTEAFF
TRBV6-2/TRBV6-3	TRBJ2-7	CASSYPQDSYEQYF
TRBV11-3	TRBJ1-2	CASSSRGRPGSDGYTF
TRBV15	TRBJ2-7	CATSRGPLGEQYF
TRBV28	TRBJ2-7	CATRSSYEQYF
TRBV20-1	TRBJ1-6	CSAREDRAASPLHF
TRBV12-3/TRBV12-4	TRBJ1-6	CASSLGTGNSPLHF
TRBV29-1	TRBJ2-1	CSVFSGALSYNEQFF
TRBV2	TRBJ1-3	CASSDGGQSSGNTIYF
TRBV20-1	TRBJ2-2	CSATGTKNTEELFF
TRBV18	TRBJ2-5	CASSPETSGGVETQYF
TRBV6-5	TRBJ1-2	CASSYTRTGGSYGYTF